This T cell receptor beta chain was profiled in a study of blood T cell repertoires in COVID-19. On the study more broadly: T cells, B-cell-depleted T cells, or PBMCs provided the cDNA or gDNA that served as material.

V gave up 6 bases and J gave up 4 bases, with 15 bases separating them. Germline V gene lookup returns CDR1 SEHNR and CDR2 FQNEAQ (reference sequence). This CDR3 has 14 residues. Original methodology: Researchers report that nucleated cell counts were estimated from reference gene primer amplification. Only in-frame clones appear in the TCRdb table, and some are missing; sequencing was by immunoSEQ multiplex PCR. V and J calls and clone size are given by that table; D and trimming were obtained from the DNA. The sample holds 170,000 or so clones, approximately 80% seen once. This chain uses TRBV7-9 with TRBJ1-2; TRBD1 might be the D (5 bases). Sequences were obtained from peripheral blood. The clonotype comes from a woman aged 40 to 55 with COVID-19, enrolled during active disease. The CDR3 spells CASSSLSGLYGYTF. The DNA of the CDR3 is TGTGCCAGCAGTTCTTTATCGGGACTCTATGGCTACACCTTC.